This TCR beta chain originates from a study of blood T cells in healthy people across ages. Study findings and constraints: Long-lived donors carried more naive CD4+ cells and greater diversity than aged donors.

The junction had 13 bases not matched to a gene; V was cut back by 4 bases and J by 7 bases. CDR1 and CDR2 (germline): MNHEY, SVGAGI. The CDR3 is 16 residues long. Sample-barcoded 5' priming and a J-beta primer mix drove a second PCR of roughly 7 to 11 cycles. The authors tagged each cDNA molecule using a template-switch adaptor with 12 random nucleotides. TCRdb re-derived calls from the 5' RACE reads in MiXCR, one entry per CDR3 protein. In the table there are approximately 800,000 distinct CDR3 sequences, less than 80% of which are singletons. There were healthy Caucasian individuals from Russia, aged roughly 6 to 90, serving as donors. This clonotype came up a few times. Its target is unknown.

The V gene is TRBV6-5, the J gene TRBJ2-7, with 10 bases that match TRBD2. The sample consisted of blood. This TCR was recovered from a man younger than 40 in good health. The chain's CDR3 is CASSSWSSGGAQEQYF. CDR3 sequence (DNA): TGTGCCAGCAGTTCCTGGTCAAGCGGGGGGGCGCAGGAGCAGTACTTC.